Below, 16 T cell receptor beta chains from the same sample are listed, as sequenced in a study of T-cell reconstitution after alpha-beta-depleted transplantation in children. During its preparation, the TCRbeta library received unique molecular identifiers. TCRdb reanalysed the PCR reads using MiXCR and keeps one entry per CDR3 protein. The table lists 640,000 or so distinct CDR3 sequences, roughly 15% of them singletons. This sample comprised PBMCs from the stem cell graft donor, obtained from the stem cell graft. The receptors were sampled from a human donor who donated a stem cell graft to a child with acute myeloid leukemia.

This clonotype was found a few times. The chain has TRBV9 and TRBJ1-6, with D perhaps matching TRBD1 (6 bases). The germline gives CDR1 SGDLS, CDR2 YYNGEE. With 3 bases removed from V and 9 bases from J, the gap between germline ends came to 16 bases. The CDR3 has 15 residues. CDR3 coding DNA: TGTGCCAGCAGCGCCTCAGGGGAATTAAGTTCACCCCTCCACTTT. Translating gives CASSASGELSSPLHF.

This clonotype was counted at least ten times. The chain recombines TRBV20-1 with TRBJ2-7, with 14 bases identical to TRBD2. Trimming at V came to 8 bases and at J to 1 base, leaving 10 bases not matched to a gene. Germline CDR1 and CDR2: DFQATT and SNEGSKA (reference sequence). The CDR3 is made up of 16 amino acids. CDR3 nucleotide sequence: TGCAGTCTCGGGACTAGCGGGGGTCTAAGGTCCTACGAGCAGTACTTC. This gives the protein CSLGTSGGLRSYEQYF.

This clonotype appeared many times. This rearrangement joins TRBV6-5 to TRBJ2-1, with D hard to call. Germline V gives CDR1 MNHEY, CDR2 SVGAGI. The CDR3 sequence is 15 residues long. V was shortened by 8 bases and J by 3 bases, with 17 bases between the two germline ends. CDR3 in amino acids: CASCIDSFHYNEQFF. The CDR3 region has the DNA TGTGCCAGCTGTATAGACTCTTTCCACTACAATGAGCAGTTCTTC.

The V gene is TRBV20-1, the J gene TRBJ1-2, with D perhaps matching TRBD1 (6 bases). The CDR3 sequence is 12 residues long. With 5 bases removed from V and 9 bases from J, the gap between germline ends came to 16 bases. CDR1 DFQATT and CDR2 SNEGSKA come from the germline V gene (reference sequence). The chain's CDR3 is CSASQGRESYTF. CDR3 in DNA: TGCAGTGCTTCACAGGGCCGGGAGAGCTACACCTTC.

This clonotype has ten or more counts. The CDR3 protein is CASSLDGGSDNEQFF. CDR3 sequence (DNA): TGCGCCAGCAGCTTGGACGGGGGGTCCGACAATGAGCAGTTCTTC. V and J are TRBV5-1 and TRBJ2-1, with TRBD2 matching 7 bases. Trimming took 0 bases from V and 5 from J; bases not matched to a gene: 5. Germline CDR1 and CDR2: SGHRS and YFSETQ. CDR3 length equals 15 residues. The full variable domain, its missing parts supplied by reference TRBV5-1 and TRBJ2-1, is KAGVTQTPRYLIKTRGQQVTLSCSPISGHRSVSWYQQTPGQGLQFLFEYFSETQRNKGNFPGRFSGRQFSNSRSEMNVSTLELGDSALYLCASSLDGGSDNEQFFGPGTRLTVL.

This clonotype appeared a few times. V usage is TRBV4-2 and J usage is TRBJ1-1, with D maybe TRBD1 (5 bases). CDR1 and CDR2 from the germline V gene are LGHNA and YNFKEQ. Trimming shortened V by 0 bases and J by 4 bases, and 12 bases separated the two germline ends. This CDR3 comprises 15 residues. The CDR3 region is CASSQELGGGTEAFF. CDR3 bases: TGTGCCAGCAGCCAAGAGTTGGGGGGGGGCACTGAAGCTTTCTTT.

This rearrangement joins TRBV25-1 to TRBJ2-4, with 9 bases aligning to TRBD2. Trimming removed 2 bases from V and 7 bases from J; junction bases left unmatched: 3. CDR1 and CDR2 (germline): MGHDK, SYGVNS. The CDR3 loop spans 14 amino acids. The CDR3 nucleotides read TGTGCCAGCAGTGAAGCGGGGGGGAGGAACATTCAGTACTTC. It translates to CASSEAGGRNIQYF.

This rearrangement joins TRBV7-2 to TRBJ2-2; no firm D call. CDR1 and CDR2 (germline): SGHTA, FQGNSA. This CDR3 region has 17 residues. V shed 5 bases and J shed 1 base, with 17 bases lying between them. CDR3 DNA sequence: TGTGCCAGCAGCCTTACACGATCCCAATGGAACACCGGGGAGCTGTTTTTT. Protein sequence: CASSLTRSQWNTGELFF.

This chain uses TRBV18 with TRBJ2-3, with 10 bases identical to TRBD2. Germline lookup yields CDR1 KGHSH and CDR2 LQKENI. The V segment lost 2 bases and the J segment 5 bases; nucleotides outside the gene matches: 7. The CDR3 extends over 16 amino acids. CDR3 in DNA: TGTGCCAGCTCACCAGGACGAGCGGGGGGGCGAGATACGCAGTATTTT. Protein product: CASSPGRAGGRDTQYF.

Only a few counts were recorded for this clonotype. The chain carries TRBV7-2 and TRBJ2-5, with no clear D. V was clipped by 5 bases and J by 5 bases, with 12 bases between them. Germline V gene sequence: CDR1 SGHTA, CDR2 FQGNSA. This CDR3 contains 13 residues. The chain's CDR3 is CASSRSPGETQYF. CDR3 DNA sequence: TGTGCCAGCAGCCGTTCTCCCGGGGAGACCCAGTACTTC. The entire variable domain, with the rest obtained from reference TRBV7-2 and TRBJ2-5, is as follows: GAGVSQSPSNKVTEKGKDVELRCDPISGHTALYWYRQSLGQGLEFLIYFQGNSAPDKSGLPSDRFSAERTGGSVSTLTIQRTQQEDSAVYLCASSRSPGETQYFGPGTRLLVL.

In this sample, this clonotype turned up a few times. The J gene is TRBJ2-5, the V gene TRBV29-1, with D perhaps matching TRBD1 or TRBD2 (6 bases each). The germline CDR1 and CDR2 sequences are SQVTM and ANQGSEA. CDR3 size: 15 residues. Trimming shortened V by 4 bases and J by 3 bases, and 18 bases separated the two germline ends. CDR3 coding DNA: TGCAGCGTTGGGGAAGGGGGGAGAAGAAAAGAGACCCAGTACTTC. Translated: CSVGEGGRRKETQYF.

Ten or more counts support this clonotype. The chain links TRBV7-2 to TRBJ1-2; 7 nucleotides align to TRBD1. The CDR3 is 15 residues long. V shed 3 bases, J shed 4 bases, and the junction held 8 bases outside the gene matches. Looked up from germline, CDR1 is SGHTA and CDR2 is FQGNSA. CDR3 DNA sequence: TGTGCCAGCAGCTTCAACGACAGGGCGGTCTATGGCTACACCTTC. It translates to CASSFNDRAVYGYTF. Drawing the rest from reference TRBV7-2 and TRBJ1-2, the complete variable domain is GAGVSQSPSNKVTEKGKDVELRCDPISGHTALYWYRQSLGQGLEFLIYFQGNSAPDKSGLPSDRFSAERTGGSVSTLTIQRTQQEDSAVYLCASSFNDRAVYGYTFGSGTRLTVV.

This clonotype was seen at least ten times. CDR3 DNA: TGTGCCAGCAGCGTAGTTTCCAGGGCTGACTATGGCTACACCTTC. It yields the protein CASSVVSRADYGYTF. J is TRBJ1-2 and V is TRBV9; tentative D call: TRBD1 (5 bases). The length of the CDR3 is 15 residues. V lost 0 bases, J lost 3 bases, and 12 bases lay in between. Germline V lookup: CDR1 SGDLS, CDR2 YYNGEE.

The rearrangement joins TRBV6-1 to TRBJ2-7; 7 bases align to TRBD2. CDR1 is MNHNS and CDR2 is SASEGT in the germline V gene. V shed 2 bases and J 1 base; nucleotides not matched to a gene: 2. This CDR3 spans 14 amino acids. CDR3 DNA: TGTGCCAGCAGTGAACCGGGGGGATCCTACGAGCAGTACGTC. Amino acids: CASSEPGGSYEQYV.

This clonotype was detected many times. The CDR3 DNA reads TGTGCCAGCAGTTACTCGAAACTTGGAAACACCATATATTTT. Protein product: CASSYSKLGNTIYF. The chain recombines TRBV6-5 with TRBJ1-3; D unclear. Germline V lookup: CDR1 MNHEY, CDR2 SVGAGI. The CDR3 length is 14 residues. The germline V and J ends were trimmed by 0 bases and 3 bases, with 6 bases remaining between them.

This clonotype was counted only a few times. This chain joins TRBV5-1 and TRBJ2-3; D is possibly TRBD2 (5 bases). CDR1 and CDR2 from the germline V gene are SGHRS and YFSETQ. The CDR3 consists of 14 residues. Trimming took off 7 bases at V and 1 base at J, with 13 bases between the two ends. CDR3 DNA sequence: TGCGCCAGCGGACTCGATTGGGGCACAGATACGCAGTATTTT. Protein product: CASGLDWGTDTQYF. Supplemented by reference TRBV5-1 and TRBJ2-3, the full variable domain reads KAGVTQTPRYLIKTRGQQVTLSCSPISGHRSVSWYQQTPGQGLQFLFEYFSETQRNKGNFPGRFSGRQFSNSRSEMNVSTLELGDSALYLCASGLDWGTDTQYFGPGTRLTVL.